This TCR beta chain appears in the sequencing data of a study of T cell clonotyping in hematopoietic cell transplantation. Study-wide context: Pretransplant recipient samples were taken after cytoreduction. Findings and limits, study-wide: Higher Inverse Simpson Index values in graft donor and pretransplant recipient predicted broader posttransplant TCR diversity.

Described time point: recipient sample about 28 days before transplant, after cytoreduction. Some clones are missing from TCRdb's copy, which holds only in-frame ones; the method was immunoSEQ multiplex PCR. In the table there are 35,000 to 45,000 clones, over 85% of which are singletons. The germline gives CDR1 SGHRS, CDR2 YFSETQ. The CDR3 is 15 amino acids. The ends were cut back, 3 bases at V and 2 bases at J, with 12 bases in the middle. Regarding this clone: Its antigen is unidentified.

The sample here was peripheral blood mononuclear cells, taken before stem cell transplant. The rearrangement joins TRBV5-1 to TRBJ2-1; either TRBD1 or TRBD2 may supply D (5 bases each). The sequence derives from a man aged 35 to 55 with chronic myeloid leukemia. Some clones in this sample may be carry-over from other donors' samples. Here the CDR3 reads CASSSGPGAYNEQFF. The CDR3 coding sequence is TGCGCCAGCAGCTCGGGGCCCGGGGCCTACAATGAGCAGTTCTTC.